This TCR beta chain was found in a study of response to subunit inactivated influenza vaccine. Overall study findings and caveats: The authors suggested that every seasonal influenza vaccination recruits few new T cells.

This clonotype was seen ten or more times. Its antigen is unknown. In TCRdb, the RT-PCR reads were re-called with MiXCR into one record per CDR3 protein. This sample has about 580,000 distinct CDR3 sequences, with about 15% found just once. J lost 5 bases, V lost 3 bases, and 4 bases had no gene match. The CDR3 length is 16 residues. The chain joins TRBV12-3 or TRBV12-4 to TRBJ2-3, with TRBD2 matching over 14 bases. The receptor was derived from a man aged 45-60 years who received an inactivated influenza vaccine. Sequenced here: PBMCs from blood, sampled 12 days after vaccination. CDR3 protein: CASSFGTSGRGDTQYF. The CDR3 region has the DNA TGTGCCAGCAGTTTCGGGACTAGCGGGAGAGGAGATACGCAGTATTTT.